These T cell receptor beta chains were read from a single sample in a study of Tregs in tolerant kidney transplant recipients. TCRdb's copy holds only in-frame clones and misses some; the assay was immunoSEQ multiplex PCR. The profile shows 95,000 or so clones, over 85% of them singletons. The material was CD4+ T cells from blood (PBMCs), obtained 12 months after the transplant. These receptors came from a human patient who received a combined kidney and bone marrow transplant. Some T cells may be graft donor cells. Both conserved end residues are part of each CDR3. D genes are given only for firm matches. The size entry is marked missing in some rows and otherwise reads once, few, many or a size class.

clone size	V gene	D gene	J gene	CDR3 DNA	CDR3 protein
few	TRBV5-8	TRBD1	TRBJ1-4	TGTGCCAGCAGCTTGGGACAGGGAGTCGAAAAACTGTTTTTT	CASSLGQGVEKLFF
NA	TRBV30	TRBD1	TRBJ1-2	TGTGCCTGGAGTGTAGGGACAGGGGGATACTATGGCTACACCTTC	CAWSVGTGGYYGYTF
NA	TRBV2	NA	TRBJ2-7	TGTGCCAGCAGTGTTTTCCCCACCTACGAGCAGTACTTC	CASSVFPTYEQYF
NA	TRBV5-6	NA	TRBJ2-1	TGTGCCAGCAGCTTGGAGCCCCACTACAATGAGCAGTTCTTC	CASSLEPHYNEQFF
NA	TRBV7-2	NA	TRBJ1-4	TGTGCCAGCAGCCCCCGACACCTACCAAGGGGTGAAAAACTGTTTTTT	CASSPRHLPRGEKLFF
NA	TRBV19	NA	TRBJ2-3	TGTGCCAGTAGTATTCGGGATACGCAGTATTTT	CASSIRDTQYF
NA	TRBV9	TRBD1	TRBJ1-2	TGTGCCAGCAGCGTAGAATCGAACAGGGGGTCGGGTGGCTACACCTTC	CASSVESNRGSGGYTF
NA	TRBV27	NA	TRBJ1-1	TGTGCCAGCAGCAAGAGGGGGTTAAACACTGAAGCTTTCTTT	CASSKRGLNTEAFF
NA	TRBV9	TRBD2	TRBJ2-3	TGTGCCAGCAGCGTAGGACTAGCGGGAGTAAGCACAGATACGCAGTATTTT	CASSVGLAGVSTDTQYF
once	TRBV18	NA	TRBJ1-6	TGTGCCAGCTCACCACCGTTTCAAAATTCCCCCCTCCACTTT	CASSPPFQNSPLHF
NA	TRBV7-2	NA	TRBJ2-3	TGTGCCAGCAGCTTTCCAGGGGCCTTGGGCACAGATACGCAGTATTTT	CASSFPGALGTDTQYF
NA	TRBV4-3	NA	TRBJ2-2	TGCGCCAGCAGCCAATTAGGAACAGTGCCCGGGGAGCTGTTTTTT	CASSQLGTVPGELFF
NA	TRBV5-1	NA	TRBJ1-5	TGCGCCAGCAGCCAGGACAGAAATCAGCCCCAGCATTTT	CASSQDRNQPQHF
once	TRBV4-3	TRBD2	TRBJ2-7	TGCGCCAGCAGCCAACAAGCGGGAGCCCTCTCACTCTACGAGCAGTACTTC	CASSQQAGALSLYEQYF
NA	TRBV29-1	NA	TRBJ1-2	TGCAGCGGGAAGACAGGCGATGGCTACACCTTC	CSGKTGDGYTF
NA	TRBV18	TRBD1	TRBJ2-5	TGTGCCAGCTCACCACGAGGGGGCGCGAGGGAGACCCAGTACTTC	CASSPRGGARETQYF